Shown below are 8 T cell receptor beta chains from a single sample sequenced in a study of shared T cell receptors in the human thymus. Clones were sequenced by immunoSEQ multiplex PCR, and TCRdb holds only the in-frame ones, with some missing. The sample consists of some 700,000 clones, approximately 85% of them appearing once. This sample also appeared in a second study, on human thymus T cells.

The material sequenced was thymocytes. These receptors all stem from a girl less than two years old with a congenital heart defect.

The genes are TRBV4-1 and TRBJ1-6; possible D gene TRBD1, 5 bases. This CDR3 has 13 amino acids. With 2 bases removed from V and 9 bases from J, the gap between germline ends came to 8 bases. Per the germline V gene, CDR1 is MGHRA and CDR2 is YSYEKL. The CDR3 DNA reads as TGCGCCAGCAGCCAAAGACAGCTTTCACCCCTCCACTTT. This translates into CASSQRQLSPLHF.

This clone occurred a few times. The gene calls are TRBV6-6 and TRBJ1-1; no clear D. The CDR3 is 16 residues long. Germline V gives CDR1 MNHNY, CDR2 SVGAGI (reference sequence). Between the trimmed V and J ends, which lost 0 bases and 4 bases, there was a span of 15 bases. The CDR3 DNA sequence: TGTGCCAGCAGTTACTCGGAAAAAACGGGGTTCACTGAAGCTTTCTTT. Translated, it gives CASSYSEKTGFTEAFF.

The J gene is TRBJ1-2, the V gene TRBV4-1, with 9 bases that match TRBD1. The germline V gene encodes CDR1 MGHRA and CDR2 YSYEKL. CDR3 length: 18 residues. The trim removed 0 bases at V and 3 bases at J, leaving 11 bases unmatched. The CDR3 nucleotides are TGCGCCAGCAGCCAAGAAAAGGGGACAGGGAGGACCTACTATGGCTACACCTTC. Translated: CASSQEKGTGRTYYGYTF.

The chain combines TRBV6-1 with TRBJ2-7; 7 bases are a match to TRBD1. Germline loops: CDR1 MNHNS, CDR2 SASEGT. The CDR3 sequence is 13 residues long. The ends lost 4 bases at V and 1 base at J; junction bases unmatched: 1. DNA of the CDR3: TGTGCCAGCAGTGGGGACAGATCCTACGAGCAGTACTTC. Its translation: CASSGDRSYEQYF.

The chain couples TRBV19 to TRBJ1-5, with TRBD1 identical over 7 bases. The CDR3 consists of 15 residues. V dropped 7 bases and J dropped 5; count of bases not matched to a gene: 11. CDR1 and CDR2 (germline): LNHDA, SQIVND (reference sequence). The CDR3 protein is CASKETGQIHQPQHF. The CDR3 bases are TGTGCCAGTAAGGAAACGGGACAGATCCATCAGCCCCAGCATTTT.

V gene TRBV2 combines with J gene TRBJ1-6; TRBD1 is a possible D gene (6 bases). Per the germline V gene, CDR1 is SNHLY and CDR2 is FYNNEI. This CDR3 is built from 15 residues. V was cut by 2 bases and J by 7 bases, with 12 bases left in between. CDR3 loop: CASSERLQGNSPLHF. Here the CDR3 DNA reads TGTGCCAGCAGTGAAAGGCTGCAGGGGAATTCACCCCTCCACTTT.

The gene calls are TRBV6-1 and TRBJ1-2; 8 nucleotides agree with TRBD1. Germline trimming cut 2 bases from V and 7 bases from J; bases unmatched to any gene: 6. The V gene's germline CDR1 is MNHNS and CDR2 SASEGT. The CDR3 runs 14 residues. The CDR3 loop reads CASSERGRGLGYTF. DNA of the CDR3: TGTGCCAGCAGTGAACGGGGCAGGGGGCTTGGCTACACCTTC.

This CDR3 reads CASSASFERGFINEQFF. CDR3 DNA sequence: TGTGCCAGCAGTGCCTCTTTTGAGCGGGGGTTCATCAATGAGCAGTTCTTC. V is TRBV27 and J is TRBJ2-1; 8 nucleotides agree with TRBD2. Germline CDR1 reads MNHEY; CDR2 reads SMNVEV (reference sequence). The V gene end was trimmed by 5 bases and the J gene end by 6 bases; junction bases not matched to a gene: 15. The length of the CDR3 is 17 residues.